What follows describes a single T cell receptor beta chain. Its target is unknown. This specimen comes from a study of cytomegalovirus exposure and HLA in healthy donors. The CDR3 has 12 amino acids. Germline CDR1 MNHNY, CDR2 SVGAGI (reference sequence). Study results and caveats: Trimming of TCR beta V- and J-genes showed a link, identified in a later analysis, to a missense DCLRE1C variant. Most observed TCR sequences were rare, whereas some public TCRs were detected in many donors.

Amplification used 60 Vbeta primers and 13 Jbeta primers. In the source study's methods: As a later analysis found, there were roughly 80 million unique TCR beta chains, of which approximately 10 million were shared. Libraries were prepared by immunoSEQ multiplex PCR; TCRdb keeps only in-frame clonotypes and omits some of them. D and trimming come from the DNA, and the V and J calls and clone size come from that table. The repertoire holds 85,000 to 90,000 clones, with roughly 80% as singletons. V and J are TRBV6-6 and TRBJ2-5; D is undetermined. The DNA matches TRBJ2-7 better at its end, which makes the J call doubtful. The TCR comes from a man aged 30 to 45 in good health and CMV-seropositive. The source material was PBMCs. The DNA for the CDR3 is TGTGCCAGCAGTCCAATTTCCTACGAGCAGTACTTC. It specifies CASSPISYEQYF.